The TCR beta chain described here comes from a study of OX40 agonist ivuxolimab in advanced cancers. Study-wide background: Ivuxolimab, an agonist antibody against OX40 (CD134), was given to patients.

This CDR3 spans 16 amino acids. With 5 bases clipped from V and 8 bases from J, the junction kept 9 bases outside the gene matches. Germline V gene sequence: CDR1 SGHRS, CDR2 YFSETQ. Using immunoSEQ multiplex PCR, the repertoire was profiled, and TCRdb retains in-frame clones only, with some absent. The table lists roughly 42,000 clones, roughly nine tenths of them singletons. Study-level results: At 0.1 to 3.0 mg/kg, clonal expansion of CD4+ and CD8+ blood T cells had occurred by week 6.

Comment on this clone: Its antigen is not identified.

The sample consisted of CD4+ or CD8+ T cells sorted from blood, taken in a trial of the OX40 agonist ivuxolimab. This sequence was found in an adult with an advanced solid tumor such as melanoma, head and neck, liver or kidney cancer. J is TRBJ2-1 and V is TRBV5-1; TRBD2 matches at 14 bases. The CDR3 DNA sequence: TGCGCCAGCAGGCGGGGACTAGCGGGAGATTTGGATGAGCAGTTCTTC. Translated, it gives CASRRGLAGDLDEQFF. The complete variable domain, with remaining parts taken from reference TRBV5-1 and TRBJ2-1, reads KAGVTQTPRYLIKTRGQQVTLSCSPISGHRSVSWYQQTPGQGLQFLFEYFSETQRNKGNFPGRFSGRQFSNSRSEMNVSTLELGDSALYLCASRRGLAGDLDEQFFGPGTRLTVL.